A selection of T cell receptor beta chains follows, all from one sample in a study of blood T cell repertoires in COVID-19. Using immunoSEQ multiplex PCR, the repertoire was profiled, and TCRdb retains in-frame clones only, with some absent. The sample has approximately 170,000 clones; approximately 87% are singletons. Material: peripheral blood. The receptors stem from a man between 18 and 29 years old with active or convalescent COVID-19. Each CDR3 is given with its conserved first and last residue. A D gene is named only where the DNA matches it firmly. For some rows the clone size is stated as once, few or many, or as a class when expanded; others skip it.

j_call	v_call	d_call	cdr3_length	clone_size	cdr3_aa	cdr3_nt
TRBJ1-1	TRBV2	.	14	.	CASSDSPTGTKAFF	TGTGCCAGCAGTGACTCCCCGACAGGTACCAAAGCTTTCTTT
TRBJ1-4	TRBV5-5	TRBD1	15	.	CASSPDQGANEKLFF	TGTGCCAGCAGCCCCGACCAGGGGGCTAATGAAAAACTGTTTTTT
TRBJ2-7	TRBV24-1	TRBD1	15	.	CATSDPGQGFDEQYF	TGTGCCACCAGTGATCCGGGACAGGGTTTCGACGAGCAGTACTTC
TRBJ1-1	TRBV19	.	16	.	CASSPLQGSGSTEAFF	TGTGCCAGTAGTCCACTACAGGGATCGGGAAGCACTGAAGCTTTCTTT
TRBJ2-1	TRBV16	.	11	.	CASSRGNEQFF	TGTGCCAGCAGCCGCGGGAATGAGCAGTTCTTC
TRBJ2-2	TRBV2	.	14	few	CASRNRDDTGELFF	TGTGCCAGCAGAAACAGGGACGACACCGGGGAGCTGTTTTTT
TRBJ2-2	TRBV29-1	TRBD1	15	.	CSGTLGTGVTGELFF	TGCAGCGGGACGCTCGGGACAGGGGTCACCGGGGAGCTGTTTTTT
TRBJ2-1	TRBV30	.	11	.	CAWSPLAEQFF	TGTGCCTGGAGTCCCCTAGCCGAGCAGTTCTTC
TRBJ1-1	TRBV6-5	.	13	.	CARIREGNTEAFF	TGTGCCAGAATCAGGGAAGGGAACACTGAAGCTTTCTTT
TRBJ2-1	TRBV30	.	13	once	CAYTRSSYNEQFF	TGTGCCTATACACGGAGCTCCTACAATGAGCAGTTCTTC
TRBJ2-5	TRBV6-5	.	16	.	CASSYSTVSRTETQYF	TGTGCCAGCAGTTACTCGACAGTCAGCAGGACGGAGACCCAGTACTTC